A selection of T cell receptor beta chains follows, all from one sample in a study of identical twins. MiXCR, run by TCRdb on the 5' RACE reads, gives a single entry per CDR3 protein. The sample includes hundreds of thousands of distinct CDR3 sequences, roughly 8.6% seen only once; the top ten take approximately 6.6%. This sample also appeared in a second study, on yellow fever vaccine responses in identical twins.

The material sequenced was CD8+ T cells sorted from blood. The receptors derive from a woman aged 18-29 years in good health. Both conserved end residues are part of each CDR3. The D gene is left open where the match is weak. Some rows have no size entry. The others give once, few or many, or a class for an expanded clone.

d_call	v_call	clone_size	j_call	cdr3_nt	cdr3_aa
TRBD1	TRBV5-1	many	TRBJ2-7	TGCGCCAGCAGCATCAGACAGGGGGCGGAGGAGCAGTACTTC	CASSIRQGAEEQYF
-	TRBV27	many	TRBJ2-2	TGTGCCAGCAGTTTTCTCCTAGCGACGAACACCGGGGAGCTGTTTTTT	CASSFLLATNTGELFF
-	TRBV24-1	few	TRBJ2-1	TGTGCCACCAGTGATTTGCTTGGGCAGGGGCAAGAGCAGTTCTTC	CATSDLLGQGQEQFF
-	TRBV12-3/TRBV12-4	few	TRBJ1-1	TGTGCCAGCAGTTTTTGGCCCACTGAAGCTTTCTTT	CASSFWPTEAFF
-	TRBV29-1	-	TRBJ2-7	TGCAGCGTCTTACCAGGGAGCTCCTACGAGCAGTACTTC	CSVLPGSSYEQYF
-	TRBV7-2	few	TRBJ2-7	TGTGCCAGCAGCTCCTACACCCTAGGGTCAGTCTACGAGCAGTACTTC	CASSSYTLGSVYEQYF
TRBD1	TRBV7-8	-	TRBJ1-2	TGTGCCAGCAGCTCCGACAGGGGGCCATATGCTGATGGCTACACCTTC	CASSSDRGPYADGYTF
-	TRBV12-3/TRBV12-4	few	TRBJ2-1	TGTGCCAGCAGCCCAACTACGCTAGGTGAGCAGTTCTTC	CASSPTTLGEQFF
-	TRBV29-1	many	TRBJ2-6	TGCAGCGTTAGAGGCTCTGGGGCCAACGTCCTGACTTTC	CSVRGSGANVLTF
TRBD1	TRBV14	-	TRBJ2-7	TGTGCCAGCAGCACGCGGGGACAGGGGAAACACGAGCAGTACTTC	CASSTRGQGKHEQYF
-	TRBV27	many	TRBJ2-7	TGTGCCAGCAGGGACAGATCCTACGAGCAGTACTTC	CASRDRSYEQYF
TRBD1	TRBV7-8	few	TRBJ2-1	TGTGCCAGCAGCAACCGGGACAGGGGCCCAAATGAGCAGTTCTTC	CASSNRDRGPNEQFF
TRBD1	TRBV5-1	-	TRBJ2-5	TGCGCCAGCAGCTTGCTAGGGGGCGGTCAAGAGACCCAGTACTTC	CASSLLGGGQETQYF
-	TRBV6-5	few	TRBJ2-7	TGTGCCAGCAGTTACTCTGGACTCGGGGACGAGCAGTACTTC	CASSYSGLGDEQYF
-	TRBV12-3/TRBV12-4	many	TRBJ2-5	TGTGCCAGCAGTTTTCTTCCGGGGGGCGAGACCCAGTACTTC	CASSFLPGGETQYF
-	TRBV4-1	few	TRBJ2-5	TGCGCCAGCAGCCAAGGGGGGCGACTACAAGAGACCCAGTACTTC	CASSQGGRLQETQYF
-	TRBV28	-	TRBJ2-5	TGTGCCAGCAGTTTAAGGGGGGTCTACCAAGAGACCCAGTACTTC	CASSLRGVYQETQYF
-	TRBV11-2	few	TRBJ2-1	TGTGCCAGCAGCTTAGATGCGGCCGGGTTCCATATTAATGAGCAGTTCTTC	CASSLDAAGFHINEQFF
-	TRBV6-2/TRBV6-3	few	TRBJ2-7	TGTGCCAGCGACTTGGGGAGTGGAATGGCGACCTACGAGCAGTACTTC	CASDLGSGMATYEQYF
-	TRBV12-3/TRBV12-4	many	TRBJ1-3	TGTGCCAGCAGTGGAAACACCATATATTTT	CASSGNTIYF
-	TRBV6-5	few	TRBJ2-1	TGTGCCAGCAGTTACGGGGGGGCGGGGAATGAGCAGTTCTTC	CASSYGGAGNEQFF
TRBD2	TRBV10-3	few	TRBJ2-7	TGTGCCATCAGTGAGTCACTAGCGGGCTCCTACGAGCAGTACTTC	CAISESLAGSYEQYF
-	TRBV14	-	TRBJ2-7	TGTGCCAGCAGCCAGCTCAGGGGTCGAGCGGCGTACGAGCAGTACTTC	CASSQLRGRAAYEQYF
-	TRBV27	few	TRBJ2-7	TGTGCCAGCAGTTTAATCGGGACGGGGACCTACGAGCAGTACTTC	CASSLIGTGTYEQYF
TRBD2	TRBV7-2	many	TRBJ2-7	TGTGCCAGCAGCCTCGTGGGACTAGCGGCTTACGAGCAGTACTTC	CASSLVGLAAYEQYF
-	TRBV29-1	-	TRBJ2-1	TGCAGCGTTGACTACAATGAGCAGTTCTTC	CSVDYNEQFF
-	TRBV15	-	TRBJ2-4	TGTGCCACCAGCGAGGTTCTAGCCAAAAACATTCAGTACTTC	CATSEVLAKNIQYF
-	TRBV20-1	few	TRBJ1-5	TGCAGTGCTAGAGATCCGGAGGGGAGCAATCAGCCCCAGCATTTT	CSARDPEGSNQPQHF
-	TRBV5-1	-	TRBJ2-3	TGCGCCAGCAGCTTGGACAGGGCCGGGGATACGCAGTATTTT	CASSLDRAGDTQYF
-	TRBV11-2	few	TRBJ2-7	TGTGCCAGCAGCTTAGAGGCGCAAGTTAAGAGGTTCGACGAGCAGTACTTC	CASSLEAQVKRFDEQYF
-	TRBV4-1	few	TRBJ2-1	TGCGCCAGCAGCCAAGATGATTGGGGGAATGAGCAGTTCTTC	CASSQDDWGNEQFF
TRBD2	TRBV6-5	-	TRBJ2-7	TGTGCCAGCAGTTACGAGAGGACTAGCGTGGGCGAGCAGTACTTC	CASSYERTSVGEQYF
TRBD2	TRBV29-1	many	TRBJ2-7	TGCAGCGTTGAAGGGACTAGCGGGAGCTCCTACGAGCAGTACTTC	CSVEGTSGSSYEQYF
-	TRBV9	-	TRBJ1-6	TGTGCCAGCAGCGTAGGGACTGCGTCACCCCTCCACTTT	CASSVGTASPLHF
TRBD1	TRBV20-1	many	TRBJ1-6	TGCAGTGCAAGGGACAGGGGCTCACCTACCTATAATTCACCCCTCCACTTT	CSARDRGSPTYNSPLHF
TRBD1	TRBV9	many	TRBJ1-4	TGTGCCAGCAGCTCATCCCGACAGGGGAGCAAGGGGAATGAAAAACTGTTTTTT	CASSSSRQGSKGNEKLFF
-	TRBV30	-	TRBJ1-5	TGTGCCTGGAGTATAGACTTCAATCAGCCCCAGCATTTT	CAWSIDFNQPQHF
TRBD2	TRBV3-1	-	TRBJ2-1	TGTGCCAGCAGCCAAACCGCGACTAGCGGACTCAGAACTAGCTCCTACAATGAGCAGTTCTTC	CASSQTATSGLRTSSYNEQFF
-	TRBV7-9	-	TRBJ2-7	TGTGCCAGCAGCTTAGTAGCGGCCACATTCTACGAGCAGTACTTC	CASSLVAATFYEQYF
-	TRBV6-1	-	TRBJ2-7	TGTGCCAGCAGTGCTCAGGACAGTCTACTCTACGAGCAGTACTTC	CASSAQDSLLYEQYF
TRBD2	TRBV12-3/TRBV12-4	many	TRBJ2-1	TGTGCCAGCAGTCCGCTAGCGGGGGGTGGCAATGAGCAGTTCTTC	CASSPLAGGGNEQFF
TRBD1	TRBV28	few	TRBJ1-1	TGTGCCAGCAGAGCAGGGGGGGATACTGAAGCTTTCTTT	CASRAGGDTEAFF
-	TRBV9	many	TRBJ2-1	TGTGCCAGCAGCGTAGCGGGGGCCACCTACAATGAGCAGTTCTTC	CASSVAGATYNEQFF
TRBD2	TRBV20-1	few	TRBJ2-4	TGCAGTGCTAGATCCCCTTTAGCGGGGGGGGCCAAAAACATTCAGTACTTC	CSARSPLAGGAKNIQYF
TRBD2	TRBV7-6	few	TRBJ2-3	TGTGCCAGCAGCTTAGCACAAGCGGGGGGGGCGCAGTATTTT	CASSLAQAGGAQYF
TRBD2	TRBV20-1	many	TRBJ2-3	TGCAGTGCTAGAGGGGGGACTAGAATCAGCCCAGATACGCAGTATTTT	CSARGGTRISPDTQYF
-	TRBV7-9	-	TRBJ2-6	TGTGCCAGCAGCTCTATCCTGCACTCTGGGGCCAACGTCCTGACTTTC	CASSSILHSGANVLTF
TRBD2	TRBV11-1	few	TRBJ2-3	TGTGCCAGCAGCCCCAATCAAGCGGGAGAGGGGGGCCCAGATACGCAGTATTTT	CASSPNQAGEGGPDTQYF
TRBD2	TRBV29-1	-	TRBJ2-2	TGCAGCGTAGTAGCGGGAGCTCGCACCGGGGAGCTGTTTTTT	CSVVAGARTGELFF
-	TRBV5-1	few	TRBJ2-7	TGCGCCAGCAGCTTGACACAAAACTACGAGCAGTACTTC	CASSLTQNYEQYF
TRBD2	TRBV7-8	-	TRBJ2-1	TGTGCCAGCAGCTTAGAGCTGGGACTAAGCTCCTACAATGAGCAGTTCTTC	CASSLELGLSSYNEQFF
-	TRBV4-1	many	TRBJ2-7	TGCGCCAGCAGCCCCGACCCGTTCCAGCAGTACTTC	CASSPDPFQQYF
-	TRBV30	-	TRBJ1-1	TGTGCCTGGAGTGTACCCCCAGGTGTAGAGGGAGCTTTCTTT	CAWSVPPGVEGAFF
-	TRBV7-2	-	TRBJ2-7	TGTGCCAGCAGCACAGGGTGGGTATACGAGCAGTACTTC	CASSTGWVYEQYF
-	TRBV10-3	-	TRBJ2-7	TGTGCCATCAGGGGACCAAACTCCTACGAGCAGTACTTC	CAIRGPNSYEQYF